This T cell receptor beta chain originates from a study of OX40 agonist ivuxolimab in advanced cancers. Germline CDR1 is SGDLS and CDR2 is YYNGEE. The CDR3 consists of 16 residues. Trimming pared 0 bases from V and 5 bases from J, leaving 17 bases between. Only in-frame clones appear in the TCRdb table, and some are missing; sequencing was by immunoSEQ multiplex PCR. The sample includes tens of thousands of clones, roughly nine tenths of them seen just once. This TCR was sampled from an adult with an advanced solid tumor such as melanoma, head and neck, liver or kidney cancer. The material sequenced was CD4+ or CD8+ T cells sorted from blood, taken in a trial of the OX40 agonist ivuxolimab. The chain uses TRBV9 and TRBJ2-5; possible D gene TRBD2, 6 bases. DNA for the CDR3: TGTGCCAGCAGCGTAGATACTAGCTTGGTGGCGGAGACCCAGTACTTC. Encoded protein: CASSVDTSLVAETQYF. The entire variable domain, with the rest obtained from reference TRBV9 and TRBJ2-5, is as follows: DSGVTQTPKHLITATGQRVTLRCSPRSGDLSVYWYQQSLDQGLQFLIQYYNGEERAKGNILERFSAQQFPDLHSELNLSSLELGDSALYFCASSVDTSLVAETQYFGPGTRLLVL.